These 10 T cell receptor beta chains originate from one sample sequenced in a study of OX40 agonist ivuxolimab in advanced cancers. Sequenced by immunoSEQ multiplex PCR; TCRdb stores in-frame clones only, minus some. The sample consists of about 68,000 clones, about 84% of them appearing once. Sequenced material: CD4+ or CD8+ T cells sorted from blood, taken in a trial of the OX40 agonist ivuxolimab. Receptors were obtained from an adult with an advanced solid tumor such as melanoma, head and neck, liver or kidney cancer.

The chain employs TRBV19 and TRBJ2-3; no definite D call. The CDR3 extends over 11 amino acids. The germline V and J ends were trimmed by 5 bases and 7 bases, with 7 bases remaining between them. The germline V gene encodes CDR1 LNHDA and CDR2 SQIVND (reference sequence). The CDR3 loop is CASSLLYTQYF. The CDR3 nucleotides read TGTGCCAGTAGTCTATTGTATACGCAGTATTTT.

The chain carries TRBV11-2 and TRBJ2-5; 10 bases map to TRBD1. After removal of 3 bases from V and 5 bases from J, the junction contained 9 bases not matched to a gene. From germline, CDR1 is SGHAT and CDR2 FQNNGV. This CDR3 is 16 amino acids long. DNA of the CDR3: TGTGCCAGCAGCTTGAGGAGGACAGGGGGGATTGAGACCCAGTACTTC. This gives the protein CASSLRRTGGIETQYF.

This chain connects TRBV9 to TRBJ2-1; 8 bases fit TRBD1. The trim removed 2 bases at V and 7 bases at J, leaving 5 bases unmatched. This CDR3 region has 14 residues. Germline V gene lookup returns CDR1 SGDLS and CDR2 YYNGEE. The CDR3 nucleotides are TGTGCCAGCAGCGTCGGGACAGGCTATAATGAGCAGTTCTTC. It translates to CASSVGTGYNEQFF.

The chain carries TRBV14 and TRBJ1-4, with D possibly TRBD1 on 5 matching bases. The CDR3 is 16 amino acids. Germline V gene sequence: CDR1 SGHDN, CDR2 FVKESK. Trimming removed 0 bases from V and 7 bases from J, with 15 bases in between. CDR3 nucleotide sequence: TGTGCCAGCAGCCAAGATAGATCAGGGCGCTTTGAAAAACTGTTTTTT. The encoded protein is CASSQDRSGRFEKLFF. Complete variable domain (other parts from reference TRBV14 and TRBJ1-4): EAGVTQFPSHSVIEKGQTVTLRCDPISGHDNLYWYRRVMGKEIKFLLHFVKESKQDESGMPNNRFLAERTGGTYSTLKVQPAELEDSGVYFCASSQDRSGRFEKLFFGSGTQLSVL.

The V call is TRBV27, the J call TRBJ1-1; no reliable D call. Trimming removed 3 bases from V and 10 bases from J, with 12 bases in between. The CDR3 sequence is 12 residues long. Germline values: CDR1 MNHEY, CDR2 SMNVEV (reference sequence). As DNA, the CDR3 is TGTGCCAGCAGTTTCGGGGAGGGAAGAGCTTTCTTT. Translating it yields CASSFGEGRAFF.

V usage is TRBV18 and J usage is TRBJ2-5, with D tentatively TRBD1 (5 bases). The CDR3 length is 13 residues. The V end lost 4 bases, the J end lost 2 bases, and 8 bases lay between the germline ends. Germline loops: CDR1 KGHSH, CDR2 LQKENI. The CDR3 coding sequence is TGTGCCAGCTCACGCGACAGACAAGAGACCCAGTACTTC. Its translation is CASSRDRQETQYF.

CDR3 loop: CASTGGHSNYGYTF. The CDR3 bases are TGTGCCAGTACCGGAGGGCATTCTAACTATGGCTACACCTTC. This chain joins TRBV19 and TRBJ1-2; no firm D call. Looked up from germline, CDR1 is LNHDA and CDR2 is SQIVND (reference sequence). CDR3 size: 14 residues. V lost 7 bases and J 0 bases, leaving 12 bases between the germline ends. Filled out from reference TRBV19 and TRBJ1-2, the complete variable domain reads DGGITQSPKYLFRKEGQNVTLSCEQNLNHDAMYWYRQDPGQGLRLIYYSQIVNDFQKGDIAEGYSVSREKKESFPLTVTSAQKNPTAFYLCASTGGHSNYGYTFGSGTRLTVV.

The chain employs TRBV7-2 and TRBJ2-7, with D possibly TRBD2 on 7 matching bases. The V and J ends lost 4 bases and 0 bases respectively, with 13 bases between them. There are 15 residues in the CDR3. The germline gives CDR1 SGHTA, CDR2 FQGNSA. Here the CDR3 reads CASSSGGGPSYEQYF. Written as DNA, the CDR3 is TGTGCCAGCAGCTCTGGCGGGGGCCCCTCCTACGAGCAGTACTTC.

This chain links TRBV7-2 with TRBJ1-3, with unresolved D. The CDR3 contains 15 residues. Germline V gene sequence: CDR1 SGHTA, CDR2 FQGNSA. The germline V and J ends were trimmed by 5 bases and 4 bases, with 15 bases remaining between them. The CDR3 bases are TGTGCCAGCAGCCCCCGGGTCACTGTGGGAAACACCATATATTTT. Its protein product is CASSPRVTVGNTIYF.

The chain links TRBV25-1 to TRBJ1-3, with D perhaps TRBD1 (5 bases). CDR1 is MGHDK, CDR2 SYGVNS, per germline. Trimming took 4 bases from V and 0 from J, leaving 13 bases between them. The CDR3 is 16 amino acids. CDR3 protein: CASSALGQGSGNTIYF. CDR3 coding DNA: TGTGCCAGCAGTGCTCTAGGGCAGGGCTCTGGAAACACCATATATTTT.